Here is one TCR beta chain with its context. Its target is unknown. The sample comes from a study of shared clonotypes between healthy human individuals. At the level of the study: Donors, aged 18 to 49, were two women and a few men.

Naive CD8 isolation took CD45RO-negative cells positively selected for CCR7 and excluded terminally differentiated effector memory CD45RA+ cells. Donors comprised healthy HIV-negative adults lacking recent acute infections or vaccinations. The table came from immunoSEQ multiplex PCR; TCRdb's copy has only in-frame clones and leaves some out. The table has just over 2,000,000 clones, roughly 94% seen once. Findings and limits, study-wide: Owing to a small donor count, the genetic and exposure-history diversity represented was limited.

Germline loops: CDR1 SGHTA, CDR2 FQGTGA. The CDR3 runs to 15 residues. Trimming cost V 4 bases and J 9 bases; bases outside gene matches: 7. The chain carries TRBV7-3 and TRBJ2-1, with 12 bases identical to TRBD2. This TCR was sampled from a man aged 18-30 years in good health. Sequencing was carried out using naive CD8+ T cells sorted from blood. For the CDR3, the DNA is TGTGCCAGCAGCTCGACTAGCGGGGGCTGGGGTGAGCAGTTCTTC. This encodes CASSSTSGGWGEQFF. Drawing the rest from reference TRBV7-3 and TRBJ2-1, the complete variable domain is GAGVSQTPSNKVTEKGKYVELRCDPISGHTALYWYRQSLGQGPEFLIYFQGTGAADDSGLPNDRFFAVRPEGSVSTLKIQRTERGDSAVYLCASSSTSGGWGEQFFGPGTRLTVL.